This TCR beta chain was sequenced in a study of blood T cell repertoires in COVID-19. On the study more broadly: T cells, B-cell-depleted T cells, or PBMCs provided the cDNA or gDNA that served as material.

Sequencing was performed with immunoSEQ multiplex PCR; in TCRdb, only in-frame clones are kept and a portion is missing. This sample has approximately 12,000 clones, with around 90% found just once. CDR3 length: 16 residues. The germline CDR1 and CDR2 sequences are SGHVS and FNYEAQ. V lost 0 bases, J lost 0 bases, and 12 bases lay in between. The chain has TRBV7-6 and TRBJ2-7; D not resolved. The receptor was derived from a man aged 65 to 79 with active COVID-19. Sequencing was performed on peripheral blood. For the CDR3, the DNA is TGTGCCAGCAGCTTAGCGGCGGCCGCCGTCTCCTACGAGCAGTACTTC. Translation: CASSLAAAAVSYEQYF.